Presented here are 10 T cell receptor beta chains from one specimen sequenced in a study of T cell responses to AZD1222 COVID-19 vaccine (dated by TCRdb to the early 2020s). Library prep was done by the immunoSEQ multiplex PCR assay. Drawn from immuneACCESS, this table holds only the in-frame rearrangements with V and J called that TCRdb kept. Clones are partly lost; checked studies trace under half to an unresolved V gene and leave the rest unexplained. This sample comprises about 70,000 clones, 85% of them detected only once. The ten largest account for roughly 22% of the sample. The label giving this sample's time point can be read as: baseline before first vaccination. Sample: peripheral blood, taken on day 0 of AZD1222 vaccination. These TCRs come from an adult in good health.

The J gene is TRBJ1-4, the V gene TRBV20-1; D is ambiguous. The length of the CDR3 is 16 residues. V was trimmed by 3 bases and J by 7 bases, leaving 21 bases between them. Germline values: CDR1 DFQATT, CDR2 SNEGSKA (reference sequence). The CDR3: CSASPPDRGRGEKLFF. The CDR3 DNA reads TGCAGTGCTAGTCCTCCCGACCGGGGAAGAGGTGAAAAACTGTTTTTT.

The chain couples TRBV19 to TRBJ2-7; the D gene is possibly TRBD1 (6 bases). The CDR3 totals 17 residues. CDR1 LNHDA and CDR2 SQIVND come from the germline V gene (reference sequence). The V end was cut by 4 bases, the J end by 4 bases, with 23 bases between. The CDR3 DNA is TGTGCCAGTAGTAGGACAGCATCCGCCCCGGACGTGTACGAGCAGTACTTC. It translates to CASSRTASAPDVYEQYF.

This chain links TRBV5-1 with TRBJ1-4, with TRBD1 matching 12 bases. V lost 5 bases to trimming and J lost 7 bases; unmatched junction nucleotides: 9. The CDR3 sequence is 16 residues long. Per germline, CDR1 SGHRS and CDR2 YFSETQ. The CDR3 reads CASRSGTGGAGEKLFF. CDR3 DNA: TGCGCCAGCAGGTCCGGGACAGGGGGCGCCGGTGAAAAACTGTTTTTT.

The chain recombines TRBV5-4 with TRBJ2-2, with no clear D. The ends were cut back, 0 bases at V and 7 bases at J, with 4 bases in the middle. Germline V lookup: CDR1 SGHNT, CDR2 YYREEE (reference sequence). The CDR3 contains 12 residues. The chain's CDR3 is CASSLEIGELFF. The DNA for the CDR3 is TGTGCCAGCAGCTTGGAGATCGGGGAGCTGTTTTTT.

V usage is TRBV29-1 and J usage is TRBJ1-3; D is unresolved. Trimming took off 6 bases at V and 1 base at J, with 10 bases between the two ends. Germline CDR1 and CDR2: SQVTM and ANQGSEA. The CDR3 sequence is 13 residues long. The CDR3 protein is CSVTAGSGNTIYF. The CDR3 nucleotides are TGCAGCGTAACCGCGGGATCTGGAAACACCATATATTTT.

The rearrangement links TRBV7-9 to TRBJ1-5; the D gene is possibly TRBD1 (5 bases). The germline V and J ends were trimmed by 1 base and 3 bases, with 13 bases remaining between them. Germline CDR1 and CDR2: SEHNR and FQNEAQ (reference sequence). The CDR3 sequence is 16 residues long. The CDR3 protein is CASSLGGWGSNQPQHF. Written as DNA, the CDR3 is TGTGCCAGCAGCTTAGGGGGTTGGGGGTCCAATCAGCCCCAGCATTTT. Full variable domain (missing parts from reference TRBV7-9 and TRBJ1-5): DTGVSQNPRHKITKRGQNVTFRCDPISEHNRLYWYRQTLGQGPEFLTYFQNEAQLEKSRLLSDRFSAERPKGSFSTLEIQRTEQGDSAMYLCASSLGGWGSNQPQHFGDGTRLSIL.

The chain recombines TRBV5-4 with TRBJ1-1; weak D call: TRBD1 (6 bases). Germline V gene lookup returns CDR1 SGHNT and CDR2 YYREEE (reference sequence). V was clipped by 0 bases and J by 8 bases, with 20 bases between them. The CDR3 has 16 residues. The CDR3 nucleotides are TGTGCCAGCAGCTTGGTATATCAGGGGATTTACGGAGAAGCTTTCTTT. Protein sequence: CASSLVYQGIYGEAFF.

V gene TRBV19 combines with J gene TRBJ1-5, with D unclear. Looked up from germline, CDR1 is LNHDA and CDR2 is SQIVND (reference sequence). The CDR3 has 17 amino acids. The V and J ends lost 1 base and 1 base respectively, with 14 bases between them. CDR3 residues: CASSIGVSGFSNQPQHF. CDR3 DNA: TGTGCCAGTAGTATAGGGGTATCGGGGTTCAGCAATCAGCCCCAGCATTTT.

This chain connects TRBV7-9 to TRBJ2-7; 7 bases map to TRBD1. This CDR3 contains 15 residues. CDR1 SEHNR and CDR2 FQNEAQ come from the germline V gene (reference sequence). The J segment lost 6 bases and the V segment lost 7 bases, leaving 15 bases of the junction unmatched. Here the CDR3 reads CASNPPGQWNGEQYF. The CDR3 bases are TGTGCCAGCAACCCACCGGGACAGTGGAATGGCGAGCAGTACTTC.

The rearrangement joins TRBV20-1 to TRBJ2-1; a weak D match, TRBD2 (5 bases). Trimming pared 3 bases from V and 3 bases from J, leaving 12 bases between. The CDR3 runs to 14 residues. Germline assignment: CDR1 DFQATT and CDR2 SNEGSKA (reference sequence). CDR3 loop: CSASQADFYNEQFF. CDR3 nucleotide sequence: TGCAGTGCTAGTCAAGCGGACTTCTACAATGAGCAGTTCTTC.